The clone carrying this T cell receptor beta chain was detected ten times or more. This sample is drawn from a study of T-cell reconstitution after alpha-beta-depleted transplantation in children. The library targeted TCRbeta and was prepared with unique molecular identifiers. TCRdb re-derived calls from the PCR reads in MiXCR, one entry per CDR3 protein. There are about 230,000 distinct CDR3 sequences in the sample; around 13% occur only once, and roughly 2.8% lies in the top ten. The sample here was PBMCs from the stem cell graft donor, taken from the stem cell graft. This TCR derives from a human donor who donated a stem cell graft to a child with acute lymphoblastic leukemia.

The CDR3 loop reads CASSRRDRPYNEQFF. The CDR3 DNA reads as TGTGCCAGCAGCCGCCGGGACAGGCCTTACAATGAGCAGTTCTTC. The gene calls are TRBV7-9 and TRBJ2-1, with 8 bases that match TRBD1. The CDR3 has 15 residues. CDR1 is SEHNR, CDR2 FQNEAQ, per germline (reference sequence). V shed 5 bases, J shed 4 bases, and the junction held 7 bases outside the gene matches.